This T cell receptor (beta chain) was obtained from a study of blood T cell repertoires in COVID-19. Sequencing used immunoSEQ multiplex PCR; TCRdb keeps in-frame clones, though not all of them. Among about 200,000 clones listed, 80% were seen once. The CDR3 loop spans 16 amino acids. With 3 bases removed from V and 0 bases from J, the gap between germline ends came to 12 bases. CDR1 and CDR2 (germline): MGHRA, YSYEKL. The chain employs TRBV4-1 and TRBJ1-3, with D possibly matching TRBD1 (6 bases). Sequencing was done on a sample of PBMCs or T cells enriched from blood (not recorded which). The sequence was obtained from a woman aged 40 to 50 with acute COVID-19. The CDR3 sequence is CASSQYETGSGNTIYF. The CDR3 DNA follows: TGCGCCAGCAGCCAGTACGAGACAGGCTCTGGAAACACCATATATTTT.